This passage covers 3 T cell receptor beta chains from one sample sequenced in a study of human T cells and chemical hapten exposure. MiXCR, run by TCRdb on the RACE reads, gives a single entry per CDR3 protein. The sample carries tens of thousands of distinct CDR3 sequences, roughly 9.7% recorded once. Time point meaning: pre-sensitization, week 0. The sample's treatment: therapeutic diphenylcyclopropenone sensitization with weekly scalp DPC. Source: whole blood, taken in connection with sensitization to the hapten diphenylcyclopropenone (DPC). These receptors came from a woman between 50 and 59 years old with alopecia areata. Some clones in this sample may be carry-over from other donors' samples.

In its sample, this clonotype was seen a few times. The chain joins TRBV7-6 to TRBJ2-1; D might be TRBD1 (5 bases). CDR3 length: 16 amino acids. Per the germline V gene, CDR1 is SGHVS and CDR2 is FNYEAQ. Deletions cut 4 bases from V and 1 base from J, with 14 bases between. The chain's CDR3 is CASSSYGHPSYNEQFF. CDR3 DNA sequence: TGTGCCAGCAGCTCATATGGACATCCATCCTACAATGAGCAGTTCTTC.

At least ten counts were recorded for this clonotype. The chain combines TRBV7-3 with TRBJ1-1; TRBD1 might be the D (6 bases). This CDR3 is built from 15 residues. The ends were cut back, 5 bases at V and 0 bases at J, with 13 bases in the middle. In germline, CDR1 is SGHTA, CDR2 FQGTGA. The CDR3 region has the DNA TGTGCCAGCAGCAACAGGGAAGTCGTGAACACTGAAGCTTTCTTT. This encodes CASSNREVVNTEAFF.

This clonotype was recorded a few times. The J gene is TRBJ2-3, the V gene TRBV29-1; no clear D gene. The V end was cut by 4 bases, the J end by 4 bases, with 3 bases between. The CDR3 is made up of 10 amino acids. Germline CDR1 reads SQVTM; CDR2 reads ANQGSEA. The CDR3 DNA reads TGCAGCGTTGTTGCAGATACGCAGTATTTT. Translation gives CSVVADTQYF.